This T cell receptor (beta chain) was profiled in a study of blood T cell repertoires in COVID-19. Repertoires were generated with immunoSEQ multiplex PCR, while TCRdb's copy carries only in-frame clones and drops some. Of about 240,000 clones listed, about 80% are singletons. Germline V gives CDR1 KGHSH, CDR2 LQKENI. J gave up 1 base and V 2 bases, and 3 bases lay outside the gene matches. The length of the CDR3 is 15 residues. This sequence originates from a woman in her 40s who had been exposed to COVID-19. The chain joins TRBV18 to TRBJ2-3; 7 bases agree with TRBD1. Material: PBMCs or T cells enriched from blood (not recorded which). The CDR3 loop is CASSPNGQGTDTQYF. In DNA, the CDR3 is TGTGCCAGCTCACCAAACGGACAGGGCACAGATACGCAGTATTTT.